Following are 7 T cell receptor beta chains from one sample sequenced in a study of OX40 agonist ivuxolimab in advanced cancers. Assay: immunoSEQ multiplex PCR; the TCRdb copy retains only in-frame clones and omits some. The table lists around 80,000 clones, 85% to 90% of them singletons. The source material was CD4+ or CD8+ T cells sorted from blood, sampled in a trial of the OX40 agonist ivuxolimab. The receptor set was obtained from an adult with an advanced solid tumor such as melanoma, head and neck, liver or kidney cancer.

A few counts support this clone. The V gene is TRBV6-4, the J gene TRBJ1-2, with D perhaps TRBD1 (6 bases). V was clipped by 4 bases and J by 8 bases, with 14 bases between them. Looked up from germline, CDR1 is MRHNA and CDR2 is SNTAGT. The CDR3 runs 13 residues. The CDR3 loop is CASSAAGARGYTF. The CDR3 region has the DNA TGTGCCAGCAGTGCGGCGGGGGCGCGAGGCTACACCTTC.

This chain uses TRBV11-2 with TRBJ1-2, with TRBD1 identical over 7 bases. This CDR3 spans 15 amino acids. Germline lookup yields CDR1 SGHAT and CDR2 FQNNGV. After removal of 2 bases from V and 0 bases from J, the junction contained 3 bases not matched to a gene. CDR3 in DNA: TGTGCCAGCAGCTTAAGTCAGGGGGCTAACTATGGCTACACCTTC. This codes for CASSLSQGANYGYTF.

The genes are TRBV6-5 and TRBJ1-1; D uncertain. Between the trimmed V and J ends, which lost 2 bases and 0 bases, there was a span of 7 bases. Germline V lookup: CDR1 MNHEY, CDR2 SVGAGI. CDR3 length: 14 amino acids. The CDR3 sequence: CASSYLAMNTEAFF. The CDR3 nucleotides are TGTGCCAGCAGTTACCTGGCGATGAACACTGAAGCTTTCTTT.

This clone was counted between two and nine times. The chain recombines TRBV12-5 with TRBJ1-2; possibly TRBD1 for D (5 bases). Germline V lookup: CDR1 LGHNT, CDR2 FRNRAP. The CDR3 is 13 amino acids. V gave up 6 bases and J gave up 4 bases, with 12 bases separating them. The CDR3 protein is CASGLTGSYGYTF. The CDR3 nucleotides are TGTGCTAGTGGCCTAACAGGATCCTATGGCTACACCTTC.

The chain employs TRBV11-2 and TRBJ2-3; D is undetermined. V lost 1 base and J 2 bases, leaving 10 bases between the germline ends. Per the germline V gene, CDR1 is SGHAT and CDR2 is FQNNGV. This CDR3 contains 15 residues. CDR3 loop: CASSLAPRTTDTQYF. DNA of the CDR3: TGTGCCAGCAGCTTAGCACCGAGAACCACAGATACGCAGTATTTT.

This sequence joins TRBV19 and TRBJ1-5; D is undetermined. Germline loops: CDR1 LNHDA, CDR2 SQIVND (reference sequence). V was clipped by 6 bases and J by 2 bases, with 20 bases between them. This CDR3 has 17 residues. The DNA of the CDR3 is TGTGCCAGTAGGGACGGCCTTTGGGGTTCCGGCAATCAGCCCCAGCATTTT. Protein: CASRDGLWGSGNQPQHF.

The chain couples TRBV5-4 to TRBJ2-1; D call uncertain. The CDR3 runs to 15 residues. Germline V gives CDR1 SGHNT, CDR2 YYREEE (reference sequence). Between the trimmed V and J ends, which lost 3 bases and 6 bases, there was a span of 16 bases. The CDR3 DNA is TGTGCCAGCAGCTGGGGTTTTAAAGCCCTCAATGAGCAGTTCTTC. Protein product: CASSWGFKALNEQFF.